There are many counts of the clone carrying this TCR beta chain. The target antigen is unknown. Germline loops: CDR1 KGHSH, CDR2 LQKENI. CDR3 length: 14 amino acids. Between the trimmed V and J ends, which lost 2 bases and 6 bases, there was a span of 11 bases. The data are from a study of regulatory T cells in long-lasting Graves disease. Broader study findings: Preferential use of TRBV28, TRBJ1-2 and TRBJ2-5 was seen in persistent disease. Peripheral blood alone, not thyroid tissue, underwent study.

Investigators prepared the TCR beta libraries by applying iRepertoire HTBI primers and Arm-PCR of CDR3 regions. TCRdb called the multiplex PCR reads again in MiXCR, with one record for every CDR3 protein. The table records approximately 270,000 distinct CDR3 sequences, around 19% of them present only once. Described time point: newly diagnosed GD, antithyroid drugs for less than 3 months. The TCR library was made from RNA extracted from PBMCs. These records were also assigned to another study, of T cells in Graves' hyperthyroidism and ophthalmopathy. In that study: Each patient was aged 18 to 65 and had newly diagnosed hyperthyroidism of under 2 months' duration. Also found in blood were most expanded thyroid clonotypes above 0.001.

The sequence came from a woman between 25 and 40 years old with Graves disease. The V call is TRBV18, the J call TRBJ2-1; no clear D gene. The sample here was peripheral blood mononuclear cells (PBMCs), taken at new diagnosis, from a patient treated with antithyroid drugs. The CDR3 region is CASSPDLSSNEQFF. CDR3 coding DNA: TGTGCCAGCTCACCAGATCTTAGCAGCAATGAGCAGTTCTTC.